This passage covers 32 T cell receptor beta chains from one sample sequenced in a study of blood T cell repertoires in COVID-19. The assay was immunoSEQ multiplex PCR, and TCRdb's table has in-frame clones only and misses some. The table lists 300,000 or so clones, approximately 86% of them singletons, with around 4.2% in the top ten. The specimen sequenced was PBMCs or T cells enriched from blood (not recorded which). The source is a woman in her thirties or forties with acute COVID-19.

The chain uses TRBV28 and TRBJ1-4, with no clear D. This CDR3 has 14 amino acids. The V gene's germline CDR1 is MDHEN and CDR2 SYDVKM. Deletions cut 5 bases from V and 4 bases from J, with 11 bases between. The CDR3 spells CASSPSGDNEKLFF. Written as DNA, the CDR3 is TGTGCCAGCAGTCCATCCGGGGATAATGAAAAACTGTTTTTT.

This clone has more than one count but fewer than ten. The rearrangement uses TRBV6-1 and TRBJ1-2, with D maybe TRBD1 (5 bases). The CDR3 runs to 13 residues. The V end lost 1 base, the J end lost 7 bases, and 10 bases lay between the germline ends. Germline V CDR1 and CDR2: MNHNS, SASEGT. CDR3 in amino acids: CASSEGGQGGYTF. CDR3 DNA sequence: TGTGCCAGCAGTGAAGGGGGTCAGGGTGGCTACACCTTC.

The rearrangement links TRBV12-3 or TRBV12-4 to TRBJ1-6, with unresolved D. Trimming left V 5 bases short and J 7 bases short, with 9 bases between. The CDR3 has 13 residues. For the CDR3, the DNA is TGTGCCAGCAGTCCCACGGGAAATTCACCCCTCCACTTT. This codes for CASSPTGNSPLHF.

The chain links TRBV7-2 to TRBJ2-2; a weak D match, TRBD1 (6 bases). V was shortened by 4 bases and J by 4 bases, with 10 bases between the two germline ends. The CDR3 totals 14 residues. Looked up from germline, CDR1 is SGHTA and CDR2 is FQGNSA. The CDR3 DNA reads TGTGCCAGCAGCTGGGGACACCCCACCGGGGAGCTGTTTTTT. Its translation is CASSWGHPTGELFF.

This chain links TRBV13 with TRBJ2-3, with 9 nucleotides matching TRBD2. The CDR3 loop spans 18 amino acids. CDR1 is PRHDT, CDR2 FYEKMQ, per germline (reference sequence). The ends lost 3 bases at V and 4 bases at J; junction bases unmatched: 14. CDR3 coding DNA: TGTGCCAGCAGCTTGGGAGCGGGGGGCCTTCGAGGTGCAGATACGCAGTATTTT. It is translated as CASSLGAGGLRGADTQYF.

The rearrangement uses TRBV2 and TRBJ2-7; perhaps TRBD2 as D (6 bases). The CDR3 covers 19 residues. Trimming left V 0 bases short and J 2 bases short, with 23 bases between. Germline CDR1 and CDR2: SNHLY and FYNNEI. CDR3 region: CASSEARGHAGNPPYEQYF. The CDR3 bases are TGTGCCAGCAGTGAAGCGCGGGGCCACGCAGGTAACCCGCCCTACGAGCAGTACTTC. Complete variable domain (other parts from reference TRBV2 and TRBJ2-7): EPEVTQTPSHQVTQMGQEVILRCVPISNHLYFYWYRQILGQKVEFLVSFYNNEISEKSEIFDDQFSVERPDGSNFTLKIRSTKLEDSAMYFCASSEARGHAGNPPYEQYFGPGTRLTVT.

V is TRBV19 and J is TRBJ1-2, with D perhaps matching TRBD1 (6 bases). CDR1 is LNHDA, CDR2 SQIVND, per germline (reference sequence). This CDR3 spans 14 amino acids. V lost 4 bases and J lost 5, with 14 bases in between. DNA for the CDR3: TGTGCCAGTAGTACCGGGGGGGCGAGATATGGCTACACCTTC. This translates into CASSTGGARYGYTF. Full variable domain (rest looked up from reference TRBV19 and TRBJ1-2): DGGITQSPKYLFRKEGQNVTLSCEQNLNHDAMYWYRQDPGQGLRLIYYSQIVNDFQKGDIAEGYSVSREKKESFPLTVTSAQKNPTAFYLCASSTGGARYGYTFGSGTRLTVV.

This rearrangement joins TRBV10-3 to TRBJ2-2, with D possibly matching TRBD2 (5 bases). The CDR3 contains 14 residues. The V and J ends lost 2 bases and 6 bases respectively, with 10 bases between them. Germline assignment: CDR1 ENHRY and CDR2 SYGVKD. CDR3 protein: CAISERTGAGELFF. The CDR3 nucleotides are TGTGCCATCAGTGAGCGGACCGGGGCCGGGGAGCTGTTTTTT.

This chain uses TRBV19 with TRBJ1-6; D is ambiguous. The germline gives CDR1 LNHDA, CDR2 SQIVND (reference sequence). CDR3 length: 13 amino acids. V was shortened by 3 bases and J by 7 bases, with 7 bases between the two germline ends. CDR3 DNA sequence: TGTGCCAGTAGTATTCGGAGCAATTCACCCCTCCACTTT. Translation: CASSIRSNSPLHF.

This clone was counted between two and nine times. The chain is built from TRBV2 and TRBJ2-5, with 8 bases that match TRBD1. The junction had 4 bases not matched to a gene; V was cut back by 6 bases and J by 4 bases. Germline CDR1 reads SNHLY; CDR2 reads FYNNEI. This CDR3 contains 13 residues. As DNA, the CDR3 is TGTGCCAGCAGCCGAGACAGGGGAGAGACCCAGTACTTC. The encoded protein is CASSRDRGETQYF.

The rearrangement joins TRBV6-5 to TRBJ2-7, with 8 bases matching TRBD1. V shed 6 bases, J shed 4 bases, and the junction held 11 bases outside the gene matches. Germline V gives CDR1 MNHEY, CDR2 SVGAGI. The CDR3 contains 15 residues. The CDR3: CASRVLTQGAYEQYF. Written as DNA, the CDR3 is TGTGCCAGCAGAGTTCTAACTCAGGGGGCGTACGAGCAGTACTTC.

The chain recombines TRBV28 with TRBJ1-1; tentative D call: TRBD1 (6 bases). Germline V lookup: CDR1 MDHEN, CDR2 SYDVKM. The V end was cut by 8 bases, the J end by 4 bases, with 17 bases between. The CDR3 contains 14 residues. The CDR3 DNA reads as TGTGCCAGCGGAAGCGTGGCAGGGGTCACTGAAGCTTTCTTT. Protein sequence: CASGSVAGVTEAFF.

This chain links TRBV5-4 with TRBJ2-2; 9 nucleotides line up with TRBD2. The V segment lost 4 bases and the J segment 6 bases; nucleotides outside the gene matches: 10. CDR1 SGHNT and CDR2 YYREEE come from the germline V gene (reference sequence). The CDR3 runs 16 residues. The CDR3 is CASSPIAGAISGELFF. DNA of the CDR3: TGTGCCAGCAGCCCAATAGCGGGAGCCATATCCGGGGAGCTGTTTTTT.

The chain has TRBV5-4 and TRBJ1-1, with D possibly TRBD1 on 5 matching bases. Trimming took 6 bases from V and 7 from J, leaving 10 bases between them. Per the germline V gene, CDR1 is SGHNT and CDR2 is YYREEE (reference sequence). This CDR3 has 11 amino acids. As DNA, the CDR3 is TGTGCCAGCAAACAAGGGGTTGAAGCTTTCTTT. This encodes CASKQGVEAFF.

The chain is built from TRBV10-3 and TRBJ1-2; D unresolved. V dropped 0 bases and J dropped 4 bases, with 12 bases sitting between them. The CDR3 covers 15 residues. The germline V gene has CDR1 ENHRY and CDR2 SYGVKD. Here the CDR3 DNA reads TGTGCCATCAGTGAGTCAGGTGGGCATATCTATGGCTACACCTTC. This encodes CAISESGGHIYGYTF.

The chain has TRBV27 and TRBJ2-7; D is unresolved. The CDR3 is 15 amino acids. Per germline, CDR1 MNHEY and CDR2 SMNVEV (reference sequence). V dropped 8 bases and J dropped 12 bases, with 29 bases sitting between them. For the CDR3, the DNA is TGTGCCAGCCGAGCCCTCGCACTCCTACGAGCACTCCCGTACTTC. It codes for CASRALALLRALPYF.

This clone was observed a few times. J is TRBJ1-6 and V is TRBV19; the D is unclear. Germline assignment: CDR1 LNHDA and CDR2 SQIVND (reference sequence). This CDR3 has 15 amino acids. Trimming left V 3 bases short and J 0 bases short, with 6 bases between. The CDR3 region has the DNA TGTGCCAGTAGTATGATGAGCTCCTATAATTCACCCCTCCACTTT. Residues: CASSMMSSYNSPLHF.

This sequence joins TRBV28 and TRBJ2-7; D is unresolved. The germline V gene encodes CDR1 MDHEN and CDR2 SYDVKM. The CDR3 is 12 residues long. V dropped 6 bases and J dropped 3 bases, with 9 bases sitting between them. CDR3 DNA: TGTGCCAGCAGACGCACAGTCTACGAGCAGTACTTC. Translation gives CASRRTVYEQYF. The variable domain in full, completed from reference TRBV28 and TRBJ2-7, reads DVKVTQSSRYLVKRTGEKVFLECVQDMDHENMFWYRQDPGLGLRLIYFSYDVKMKEKGDIPEGYSVSREKKERFSLILESASTNQTSMYLCASRRTVYEQYFGPGTRLTVT.

CDR3 residues: CASSGWGQREQFF. As DNA, the CDR3 is TGTGCCAGCAGCGGATGGGGGCAGCGTGAGCAGTTCTTC. The J gene is TRBJ2-1, the V gene TRBV3-1 (or the pseudogene TRBV3-2); D is possibly TRBD1 (6 bases). The germline CDR1 and CDR2 sequences are LGHDT and YNNKEL (reference sequence). The CDR3 loop spans 13 amino acids. Trimming cost V 5 bases and J 9 bases, with 14 bases left between them.

V and J are TRBV3-1 (or the pseudogene TRBV3-2) and TRBJ2-1; a possible D gene is TRBD2 (6 bases). The CDR3 runs to 16 residues. The V gene lost 4 bases and the J gene lost 7 bases, with 20 bases spanning the gap. Germline V CDR1 and CDR2: LGHDT, YNNKEL (reference sequence). The CDR3 protein is CASSPTGLTLGNEQFF. CDR3 nucleotide sequence: TGTGCCAGCAGCCCTACGGGACTCACCTTGGGAAATGAGCAGTTCTTC.

This chain connects TRBV4-2 to TRBJ1-1; no clear D. Germline loops: CDR1 LGHNA, CDR2 YNFKEQ. V lost 0 bases to trimming and J lost 4 bases, with 12 bases between them. The CDR3 covers 15 residues. The CDR3 here is CASSQESGLATEAFF. The CDR3 nucleotides read TGTGCCAGCAGCCAAGAGTCGGGGTTGGCCACTGAAGCTTTCTTT.

On this clone: Distinct nucleotide sequences in the sample also encode this CDR3. The chain carries TRBV7-2 and TRBJ2-7; TRBD2 agrees at 8 bases. The CDR3 is 14 amino acids. Unmatched junction bases numbered 6, after V lost 5 bases and J lost 3 bases. Looked up from germline, CDR1 is SGHTA and CDR2 is FQGNSA. The CDR3 region has the DNA TGTGCCAGCAGCCGTACTAGCGGAAACTACGAGCAGTACTTC. Translating gives CASSRTSGNYEQYF.

The rearrangement uses TRBV18 and TRBJ2-2; tentatively, D is TRBD2 (6 bases). The ends were cut back, 5 bases at V and 5 bases at J, with 18 bases in the middle. This CDR3 is built from 16 residues. Germline V CDR1 and CDR2: KGHSH, LQKENI. The CDR3 region is CASSAILGAGTGELFF. For the CDR3, the DNA is TGTGCCAGCTCAGCAATCTTGGGCGCGGGAACCGGGGAGCTGTTTTTT.

V is TRBV28 and J is TRBJ2-7; a weak D match, TRBD2 (6 bases). V lost 5 bases and J lost 0, with 17 bases in between. The CDR3 has 16 residues. CDR1 is MDHEN and CDR2 is SYDVKM in the germline V gene. This CDR3 is CASSIQGLLSSYEQYF. The CDR3 nucleotides are TGTGCCAGCAGTATCCAGGGACTTCTAAGCTCCTACGAGCAGTACTTC.

This clone ranks as medium-sized. This rearrangement joins TRBV4-3 to TRBJ1-5; no firm D call. V lost 0 bases and J lost 6, with 6 bases in between. The CDR3 loop spans 13 amino acids. Germline-derived CDR1 and CDR2 are LGHNA and YSLEER. This chain's CDR3 is CASSQDSGQPQHF. CDR3 nucleotide sequence: TGCGCCAGCAGCCAAGATTCGGGTCAGCCCCAGCATTTT.

The chain couples TRBV12-3 or TRBV12-4 to TRBJ2-5; D not resolved. The CDR3 spans 12 residues. V was shortened by 8 bases and J by 4 bases, with 11 bases between the two germline ends. The CDR3 DNA reads TGTGCCAGCGGAAGGAGAGGAGAGACCCAGTACTTC. It is translated as CASGRRGETQYF.

This rearrangement joins TRBV7-2 to TRBJ1-6, with D unresolved. Per germline, CDR1 SGHTA and CDR2 FQGNSA. Trimming left V 2 bases short and J 6 bases short, with 5 bases between. The CDR3 is made up of 13 amino acids. The CDR3 region has the DNA TGTGCCAGCAGCTTATCTATTAATTCACCCCTCCACTTT. Translated, it gives CASSLSINSPLHF.

This chain joins TRBV16 and TRBJ1-1, with 9 nucleotides matching TRBD1. V lost 0 bases and J lost 1; bases outside the gene matches: 12. From germline, CDR1 is KGHSY and CDR2 FQNENV. The CDR3 extends over 19 amino acids. CDR3 protein: CASSQSGTGPGRPNTEAFF. CDR3 nucleotide sequence: TGTGCCAGCAGCCAATCGGGGACAGGGCCCGGGCGCCCGAACACTGAAGCTTTCTTT.

The chain has TRBV6-5 and TRBJ1-1, with D possibly being TRBD1 (5 bases). Germline lookup yields CDR1 MNHEY and CDR2 SVGAGI. Trimming took off 1 base at V and 5 bases at J, with 14 bases between the two ends. The CDR3 is 15 amino acids. CDR3 amino acids: CASSYYAREWTEAFF. The CDR3 region has the DNA TGTGCCAGCAGTTACTACGCCAGGGAATGGACTGAAGCTTTCTTT.

Here the CDR3 DNA reads TGTGCCAGCAGCCACGACAGGGTCGGTAATTCACCCCTCCACTTT. This gives the protein CASSHDRVGNSPLHF. The genes are TRBV14 and TRBJ1-6, with 7 bases lining up with TRBD1. CDR1 SGHDN and CDR2 FVKESK come from the germline V gene. V lost 3 bases, J lost 6 bases, and 5 bases stayed unmatched. The CDR3 covers 15 residues.

J is TRBJ1-3 and V is TRBV9; TRBD1 matches at 8 bases. CDR1 is SGDLS and CDR2 is YYNGEE in the germline V gene. The V segment lost 0 bases and the J segment 0 bases; nucleotides outside the gene matches: 5. The CDR3 sequence is 17 residues long. CDR3 loop: CASSVDHGTGSGNTIYF. The CDR3 region has the DNA TGTGCCAGCAGCGTAGACCATGGGACAGGCTCTGGAAACACCATATATTTT.

V and J are TRBV7-2 and TRBJ2-1; TRBD2 matches at 8 bases. Germline V gene data show CDR1 as SGHTA and CDR2 as FQGNSA. The CDR3 totals 14 residues. J was trimmed by 15 bases and V by 5 bases; bases with no gene match: 15. The CDR3 sequence is CASSQRAGACLGFF. DNA for the CDR3: TGTGCCAGCAGCCAAAGAGCGGGGGCTTGCCTTGGGTTCTTC.